This entry features one T cell receptor (beta chain) sequence. Primers used in a second PCR of roughly 6 to 11 cycles were a sample-barcoded 5' primer and a J-beta primer mix. MiXCR was run by TCRdb on the 5' RACE reads, yielding one entry per CDR3 protein. The data hold around 1.5 million distinct CDR3 sequences, with approximately 59% observed a single time. This sample stems from a study of blood T cells in healthy people across ages. This CDR3 comprises 12 residues. Trimming took off 11 bases at V and 4 bases at J, with 14 bases between the two ends. Germline V gene sequence: CDR1 SGHDN, CDR2 FVKESK.

The sample comprised blood. The sequence was collected from a man younger than 35 in good health. This chain joins TRBV14 and TRBJ1-2; D may be TRBD1 (5 bases). The CDR3 loop reads CASARDGYGYTF. In DNA form, the CDR3 reads TGTGCCTCTGCCCGGGACGGCTATGGCTACACCTTC.